One sample yielded the 21 T cell receptor beta chains listed below, sequenced in a study of CD8+ T cells in alopecia areata. RNA extraction and reverse transcription yielded cDNA as sequencing template. This table comes from immunoSEQ multiplex PCR, and its TCRdb copy is limited to in-frame clones, with some not included. The table shows about 110,000 clones, with under 60% occurring only once. Sequenced material: NKG2D-low CD8+ T cells sorted from blood. These receptors were collected from a human donor with alopecia areata.

Comments on this clone: Given a far larger clone just one base away, this is likely a sequencing read error. This sequence joins TRBV25-1 and TRBJ2-7; D uncertain. V was shortened by 6 bases and J by 0 bases, with 6 bases between the two germline ends. The CDR3 spans 12 residues. The germline CDR1 and CDR2 sequences are MGHDK and SYGVNS. The CDR3 nucleotides read TGTGCCAGCAGCAGGAGCTCCTACGAGCAGTACTTC. Protein: CASSRSSYEQYF.

The chain carries TRBV4-1 and TRBJ2-7, with no clear D. Germline assignment: CDR1 MGHRA and CDR2 YSYEKL. CDR3 length: 11 amino acids. V lost 5 bases and J lost 5, with 7 bases in between. In DNA, the CDR3 is TGCGCCAGCAGCTTTCTAAACGAGCAGTACTTC. Its protein product is CASSFLNEQYF.

This sequence joins TRBV9 and TRBJ1-3, with TRBD1 identical over 8 bases. Germline CDR1 and CDR2: SGDLS and YYNGEE. The CDR3 consists of 14 residues. V lost 7 bases, J lost 4 bases, and 7 bases stayed unmatched. DNA for the CDR3: TGTGCCAGCGACCTGACAGGGGCCGGAAACACCATATATTTT. Its translation is CASDLTGAGNTIYF. Variable domain in full (rest from reference TRBV9 and TRBJ1-3): DSGVTQTPKHLITATGQRVTLRCSPRSGDLSVYWYQQSLDQGLQFLIQYYNGEERAKGNILERFSAQQFPDLHSELNLSSLELGDSALYFCASDLTGAGNTIYFGEGSWLTVV.

The sample holds a few counts of this clone. The chain couples TRBV4-1 to TRBJ2-5; D unresolved. The germline V gene encodes CDR1 MGHRA and CDR2 YSYEKL. Trimming took off 3 bases at V and 3 bases at J, with 11 bases between the two ends. CDR3 length: 14 residues. The CDR3, as DNA: TGCGCCAGCAGCCAGCTGGGTCTAGAAGAGACCCAGTACTTC. Protein sequence: CASSQLGLEETQYF.

The gene calls are TRBV2 and TRBJ2-1; 8 nucleotides match TRBD1. V lost 8 bases and J lost 8; bases outside the gene matches: 23. CDR1 is SNHLY and CDR2 is FYNNEI in the germline V gene. The CDR3 totals 18 residues. The CDR3 protein is CASRRLELAGVTGDEQFF. The CDR3 DNA is TGTGCCAGCCGACGGCTCGAACTAGCTGGTGTGACAGGGGATGAGCAGTTCTTC.

There are a few counts of this clone. Other DNA sequences in this specimen translate into the identical CDR3. CDR3 sequence: CASSQHNEQFF. The CDR3 DNA sequence: TGCGCCAGCAGCCAACACAATGAGCAGTTCTTC. V and J are TRBV4-1 and TRBJ2-1; no definite D call. Per the germline V gene, CDR1 is MGHRA and CDR2 is YSYEKL. V lost 2 bases, J lost 5 bases, and 1 base lay in between. This CDR3 has 11 amino acids.

CDR3 sequence: CAISEQGTNSYEQYF. CDR3 coding DNA: TGTGCCATCAGTGAACAGGGGACCAACTCCTACGAGCAGTACTTC. V and J are TRBV10-3 and TRBJ2-7, with 7 bases identical to TRBD1. Germline lookup yields CDR1 ENHRY and CDR2 SYGVKD. The CDR3 covers 15 residues. J gave up 0 bases and V 3 bases, and 5 bases lay outside the gene matches.

The genes are TRBV7-8 and TRBJ2-4, with 7 bases aligning to TRBD2. The CDR3 runs 14 residues. V lost 5 bases, J lost 6 bases, and 7 bases stayed unmatched. Germline V gene lookup returns CDR1 SGHVS and CDR2 FQNEAQ. The chain's CDR3 is CASSPPGGRNIQYF. The CDR3 nucleotides read TGTGCCAGCAGCCCCCCGGGCGGGAGAAACATTCAGTACTTC.

This chain links TRBV19 with TRBJ1-1; D possibly corresponds to TRBD1 (5 bases). Germline V gene lookup returns CDR1 LNHDA and CDR2 SQIVND (reference sequence). V lost 6 bases and J lost 3, with 17 bases in between. The length of the CDR3 is 15 residues. The CDR3 here is CASRKIAGRDTEAFF. CDR3 coding DNA: TGTGCCAGTAGAAAAATTGCAGGGAGGGACACTGAAGCTTTCTTT.

This chain links TRBV7-9 with TRBJ2-5; 11 bases fit TRBD1. Germline V gives CDR1 SEHNR, CDR2 FQNEAQ (reference sequence). V was pared by 2 bases and J by 2 bases, with 4 bases of the junction left unmatched. CDR3 length: 16 residues. The CDR3 spells CASSLTGQGGQETQYF. The CDR3 DNA reads as TGTGCCAGCAGCTTAACGGGACAGGGGGGGCAAGAGACCCAGTACTTC.

V usage is TRBV6-5 and J usage is TRBJ2-6; unclear D gene. V lost 5 bases and J 4 bases, leaving 6 bases between the germline ends. Germline CDR1 MNHEY, CDR2 SVGAGI. CDR3 size: 13 residues. CDR3 DNA: TGTGCCAGCAGTCTCGGGGGGGCCAACGTCCTGACTTTC. Protein: CASSLGGANVLTF.

The chain is built from TRBV19 and TRBJ2-7, with a tentative D call TRBD1 (5 bases). V was pared by 1 base and J by 6 bases, with 16 bases between. Germline assignment: CDR1 LNHDA and CDR2 SQIVND (reference sequence). The CDR3 extends over 15 amino acids. The CDR3 reads CASSIAAGLESEQYF. The DNA of the CDR3 is TGTGCCAGTAGTATAGCGGCAGGGCTGGAGTCCGAGCAGTACTTC.

This clone was recorded once. The V and J genes are TRBV5-1 and TRBJ2-1; 7 nucleotides match TRBD2. The CDR3 spans 14 residues. CDR1 and CDR2 (germline): SGHRS, YFSETQ. With V trimmed by 1 base and J by 8 bases, 6 bases remained unmatched. This CDR3 reads CASSLLRREHEQFF. In DNA form, the CDR3 reads TGCGCCAGCAGCTTGCTCAGGCGGGAGCATGAGCAGTTCTTC.

Turning to this clone: The same CDR3 can be traced to other DNA sequences in this sample. V is TRBV5-1 and J is TRBJ2-1, with unresolved D. The germline V and J ends were trimmed by 1 base and 1 base, with 3 bases remaining between them. Germline V lookup: CDR1 SGHRS, CDR2 YFSETQ. The CDR3 consists of 13 residues. The CDR3 sequence: CASSLSSYNEQFF. CDR3 DNA: TGCGCCAGCAGCTTGAGTTCCTACAATGAGCAGTTCTTC.

This clone appeared a few times. The junction differs from germline at one of its ends, possibly a read error. The chain is built from TRBV7-7 and TRBJ2-1; the match to TRBD2 covers 8 bases. Germline-derived CDR1 and CDR2 are SSHAT and FNYEAQ (reference sequence). This CDR3 has 14 residues. DNA for the CDR3: TGTGCTAGCAGCTCCGGGACTAGTGGCAATGAGCAGTTCTTC. Translated: CASSSGTSGNEQFF.

J is TRBJ2-7 and V is TRBV5-6, with TRBD2 matching over 10 bases. The CDR3 has 19 amino acids. The V segment lost 6 bases and the J segment 0 bases; nucleotides outside the gene matches: 18. Germline CDR1 reads SGHDT; CDR2 reads YYEEEE. CDR3: CASNQGARLAGVHSYEQYF. The CDR3 region has the DNA TGTGCCAGCAACCAGGGGGCGCGCCTAGCGGGAGTCCACTCCTACGAGCAGTACTTC.

V gene TRBV5-1 combines with J gene TRBJ2-1; 9 positions match TRBD2. CDR1 is SGHRS and CDR2 is YFSETQ in the germline V gene. The CDR3 is 14 residues long. J lost 5 bases, V lost 4 bases, and 4 bases had no gene match. This chain's CDR3 is CASSLAGLHNEQFF. The CDR3 bases are TGCGCCAGCAGCCTAGCGGGACTCCACAATGAGCAGTTCTTC.

The chain's CDR3 is CASSSREIHTDTQYF. In DNA, the CDR3 is TGTGCCAGCAGCTCGCGGGAGATCCACACAGATACGCAGTATTTT. The V gene is TRBV7-2, the J gene TRBJ2-3, with 7 bases matching TRBD2. J gave up 2 bases and V 4 bases, and 6 bases lay outside the gene matches. Germline V gene data show CDR1 as SGHTA and CDR2 as FQGNSA. The CDR3 is 15 amino acids.

The chain uses TRBV5-6 and TRBJ1-5, with 8 bases aligning to TRBD1. The CDR3 spans 16 residues. The germline V gene has CDR1 SGHDT and CDR2 YYEEEE. After removal of 4 bases from V and 2 bases from J, the junction contained 8 bases not matched to a gene. CDR3 nucleotides: TGTGCCAGCAGCAGGACAGGGCGGGGAGGCAATCAGCCCCAGCATTTT. Translating it yields CASSRTGRGGNQPQHF.

The chain is built from TRBV19 and TRBJ2-7, with TRBD2 as a possible D gene (6 bases). V was pared by 1 base and J by 5 bases, with 9 bases between. The germline CDR1 and CDR2 sequences are LNHDA and SQIVND (reference sequence). This CDR3 is 13 amino acids long. The CDR3 loop reads CASSIVGGNEQYF. CDR3 DNA: TGTGCCAGTAGTATAGTCGGAGGGAACGAGCAGTACTTC.

In this sample, this clone turned up a few times. The rearrangement uses TRBV7-3 and TRBJ2-2, with TRBD2 matching over 15 bases. The trim removed 4 bases at V and 0 bases at J, leaving 0 bases unmatched. The CDR3 is made up of 17 amino acids. Germline V lookup: CDR1 SGHTA, CDR2 FQGTGA. CDR3 coding DNA: TGTGCCAGCAGCTGGACTAGCGGGAGGGCGAACACCGGGGAGCTGTTTTTT. Amino acid sequence: CASSWTSGRANTGELFF.